These 16 T cell receptor beta chains were all obtained from the same sample, sequenced in a study of blood T cell repertoires in COVID-19. The table came from immunoSEQ multiplex PCR; TCRdb's copy has only in-frame clones and leaves some out. The profile shows hundreds of thousands of clones, 88% of them singletons. Sample: PBMCs or T cells enriched from blood (not recorded which). These receptor sequences come from a woman in her sixties in a cohort exposed to, infected with or recovered from COVID-19 (not recorded which).

J is TRBJ1-2 and V is TRBV28; 8 bases align to TRBD1. CDR3 length equals 17 residues. J gave up 7 bases and V 3 bases, and 16 bases lay outside the gene matches. From germline, CDR1 is MDHEN and CDR2 SYDVKM. The CDR3 DNA is TGTGCCAGCAGTTTCTCGGCAGGGGGCGTACAAGGTGGTGGCTACACCTTC. It codes for CASSFSAGGVQGGGYTF.

Here the CDR3 DNA reads TGTGCCACCAGTGACCCGACAGGGGCTCTACGACAGCCCCAGCATTTT. As protein: CATSDPTGALRQPQHF. The genes are TRBV24-1 and TRBJ1-5; 8 positions match TRBD1. The CDR3 sequence is 16 residues long. Trimming took 4 bases from V and 7 from J; bases not matched to a gene: 11. CDR1 is KGHDR and CDR2 is SFDVKD in the germline V gene.

Remarks on this clone: Other DNA sequences in the sample encode the same CDR3. The gene calls are TRBV7-2 and TRBJ2-5; D remains unclear. The germline V gene has CDR1 SGHTA and CDR2 FQGNSA. V was pared by 2 bases and J by 5 bases, with 6 bases between. This CDR3 spans 12 amino acids. The CDR3 sequence: CASSLPRETQYF. The CDR3 coding sequence is TGTGCCAGCAGCTTACCTCGGGAGACCCAGTACTTC.

The gene calls are TRBV11-2 and TRBJ2-7; D may be TRBD1 (6 bases). V dropped 5 bases and J dropped 4 bases, with 15 bases sitting between them. Germline assignment: CDR1 SGHAT and CDR2 FQNNGV. This CDR3 region has 14 residues. The CDR3 coding sequence is TGTGCCAGCAGCCAGTCGACAGGATCTTACGAGCAGTACTTC. This codes for CASSQSTGSYEQYF.

J is TRBJ2-1 and V is TRBV7-3, with D tentatively TRBD2 (6 bases). V shed 4 bases and J shed 0 bases, with 13 bases lying between them. The germline CDR1 and CDR2 sequences are SGHTA and FQGTGA. The CDR3 has 16 residues. The CDR3 spells CASSSLAASSYNEQFF. The DNA of the CDR3 is TGTGCCAGCAGCTCATTAGCGGCAAGCTCCTACAATGAGCAGTTCTTC.

The CDR3 DNA follows: TGTGCCAGCAGTCCGGGTCGCCAAGAGACCCAGTACTTC. Its protein is CASSPGRQETQYF. The chain uses TRBV7-6 and TRBJ2-5, with D unclear. V lost 6 bases, J lost 1 base, and 9 bases lay in between. The length of the CDR3 is 13 residues. CDR1 and CDR2 from the germline V gene are SGHVS and FNYEAQ. The full variable domain, completed using reference TRBV7-6 and TRBJ2-5, is GAGVSQSPRYKVTKRGQDVALRCDPISGHVSLYWYRQALGQGPEFLTYFNYEAQQDKSGLPNDRFSAERPEGSISTLTIQRTEQRDSAMYRCASSPGRQETQYFGPGTRLLVL.

The J gene is TRBJ2-7, the V gene TRBV7-2; TRBD1 matches at 8 bases. V shed 5 bases and J 1 base; nucleotides not matched to a gene: 13. The CDR3 loop spans 17 amino acids. Germline V CDR1 and CDR2: SGHTA, FQGNSA. The CDR3 region is CASSIFPQGARSYEQYF. The CDR3 DNA reads TGTGCCAGCAGCATCTTCCCCCAGGGGGCGCGGTCCTACGAGCAGTACTTC.

The chain is built from TRBV18 and TRBJ1-4, with 9 bases fitting TRBD1. Per the germline V gene, CDR1 is KGHSH and CDR2 is LQKENI. Trimming removed 6 bases from V and 8 bases from J; junction bases left unmatched: 16. The CDR3 loop spans 17 amino acids. CDR3 amino acids: CASSRLILSGQGEKLFF. As DNA, the CDR3 is TGTGCCAGCTCGCGACTGATTTTGTCGGGACAGGGAGAAAAACTGTTTTTT.

V is TRBV7-9 and J is TRBJ2-7; TRBD2 matches at 12 bases. V lost 4 bases and J lost 3; bases outside the gene matches: 10. The CDR3 loop spans 17 amino acids. Germline lookup yields CDR1 SEHNR and CDR2 FQNEAQ (reference sequence). The CDR3 bases are TGTGCCAGCAGCTACCGACTAGCGGGAGAGGCCCTCTACGAGCAGTACTTC. Translating it yields CASSYRLAGEALYEQYF.

This clone was found a few times. This rearrangement joins TRBV4-1 to TRBJ2-5, with D possibly TRBD2 on 5 matching bases. The CDR3 consists of 15 residues. V dropped 1 base and J dropped 1 base, with 10 bases sitting between them. Per the germline V gene, CDR1 is MGHRA and CDR2 is YSYEKL. DNA for the CDR3: TGCGCCAGCAGCCAAGGGCCTAGCCCCCAAGAGACCCAGTACTTC. This encodes CASSQGPSPQETQYF.

This sequence joins TRBV5-4 and TRBJ2-1, with TRBD1 matching over 7 bases. CDR3 length: 15 amino acids. J gave up 5 bases and V 0 bases, and 5 bases lay outside the gene matches. CDR1 and CDR2 (germline): SGHNT, YYREEE (reference sequence). The CDR3 reads CASSLEAGGNNEQFF. The DNA for the CDR3 is TGTGCCAGCAGCTTGGAGGCAGGGGGAAACAATGAGCAGTTCTTC.

The rearrangement joins TRBV3-1 (or the pseudogene TRBV3-2) to TRBJ1-4; no clear D. Germline assignment: CDR1 LGHDT and CDR2 YNNKEL (reference sequence). The CDR3 spans 15 residues. V lost 4 bases, J lost 4 bases, and 13 bases lay in between. The CDR3 coding sequence is TGTGCCAGCAGCCTCCTTGGAGGATTTAATGAAAAACTGTTTTTT. It yields the protein CASSLLGGFNEKLFF.

This clone was detected once. The rearrangement links TRBV15 to TRBJ1-4; D remains unclear. There are 16 residues in the CDR3. V was clipped by 0 bases and J by 5 bases, with 13 bases between them. Germline V gene data show CDR1 as LNHNV and CDR2 as YYDKDF (reference sequence). The chain's CDR3 is CATSREGEQPNEKLFF. CDR3 coding DNA: TGTGCCACCAGCAGAGAGGGAGAACAGCCAAATGAAAAACTGTTTTTT.

The CDR3 here is CASSSGGTSGNNEQFF. In nucleotides, the CDR3 is TGCGCCAGCAGCTCAGGCGGGACTAGCGGCAACAATGAGCAGTTCTTC. This sequence joins TRBV5-1 and TRBJ2-1; 11 bases align to TRBD2. V lost 3 bases and J lost 5; bases outside the gene matches: 7. The CDR3 spans 16 residues. Germline loops: CDR1 SGHRS, CDR2 YFSETQ.

This clone was observed a few times. J is TRBJ2-4 and V is TRBV5-1; unclear D gene. CDR3 length: 15 amino acids. The germline CDR1 and CDR2 sequences are SGHRS and YFSETQ. Trimming removed 0 bases at V and 0 bases at J, with 7 bases between. As DNA, the CDR3 is TGCGCCAGCAGCTTGGGGCCCATAGCCAAAAACATTCAGTACTTC. Its translation is CASSLGPIAKNIQYF.

The chain joins TRBV28 to TRBJ1-5; no clear D. V was shortened by 6 bases and J by 0 bases, with 12 bases between the two germline ends. The CDR3 is made up of 15 amino acids. From germline, CDR1 is MDHEN and CDR2 SYDVKM. The CDR3 spells CASSPDGYSNQPQHF. The CDR3 DNA reads TGTGCCAGCAGCCCCGACGGGTATAGCAATCAGCCCCAGCATTTT.